This TCR beta chain was sequenced during a study of shared clonotypes between healthy human individuals. The wider study: The composition of the donors was two women and three men aged 18 to 49.

Genomic DNA for unsorted samples was obtained from 80 million to 100 million PBMCs. CDR3 length equals 14 residues. The trim removed 8 bases at V and 2 bases at J, leaving 7 bases unmatched. Germline V gene sequence: CDR1 MDHEN, CDR2 SYDVKM. Each cell subset's genomic DNA was divided evenly among several immunoSEQ plates. The table came from immunoSEQ multiplex PCR; TCRdb's copy has only in-frame clones and leaves some out. The sample holds over 400,000 clones, around 73% seen once. The sample was PBMCs. The J gene is TRBJ1-2, the V gene TRBV28; 8 positions agree with TRBD1. The receptor's source is a middle-aged woman in good health. Some clones in this sample may be carry-over from other donors' samples. The CDR3 is CASRPRGPNYGYTF. As DNA, the CDR3 is TGTGCCAGCCGTCCCAGGGGGCCCAACTATGGCTACACCTTC.